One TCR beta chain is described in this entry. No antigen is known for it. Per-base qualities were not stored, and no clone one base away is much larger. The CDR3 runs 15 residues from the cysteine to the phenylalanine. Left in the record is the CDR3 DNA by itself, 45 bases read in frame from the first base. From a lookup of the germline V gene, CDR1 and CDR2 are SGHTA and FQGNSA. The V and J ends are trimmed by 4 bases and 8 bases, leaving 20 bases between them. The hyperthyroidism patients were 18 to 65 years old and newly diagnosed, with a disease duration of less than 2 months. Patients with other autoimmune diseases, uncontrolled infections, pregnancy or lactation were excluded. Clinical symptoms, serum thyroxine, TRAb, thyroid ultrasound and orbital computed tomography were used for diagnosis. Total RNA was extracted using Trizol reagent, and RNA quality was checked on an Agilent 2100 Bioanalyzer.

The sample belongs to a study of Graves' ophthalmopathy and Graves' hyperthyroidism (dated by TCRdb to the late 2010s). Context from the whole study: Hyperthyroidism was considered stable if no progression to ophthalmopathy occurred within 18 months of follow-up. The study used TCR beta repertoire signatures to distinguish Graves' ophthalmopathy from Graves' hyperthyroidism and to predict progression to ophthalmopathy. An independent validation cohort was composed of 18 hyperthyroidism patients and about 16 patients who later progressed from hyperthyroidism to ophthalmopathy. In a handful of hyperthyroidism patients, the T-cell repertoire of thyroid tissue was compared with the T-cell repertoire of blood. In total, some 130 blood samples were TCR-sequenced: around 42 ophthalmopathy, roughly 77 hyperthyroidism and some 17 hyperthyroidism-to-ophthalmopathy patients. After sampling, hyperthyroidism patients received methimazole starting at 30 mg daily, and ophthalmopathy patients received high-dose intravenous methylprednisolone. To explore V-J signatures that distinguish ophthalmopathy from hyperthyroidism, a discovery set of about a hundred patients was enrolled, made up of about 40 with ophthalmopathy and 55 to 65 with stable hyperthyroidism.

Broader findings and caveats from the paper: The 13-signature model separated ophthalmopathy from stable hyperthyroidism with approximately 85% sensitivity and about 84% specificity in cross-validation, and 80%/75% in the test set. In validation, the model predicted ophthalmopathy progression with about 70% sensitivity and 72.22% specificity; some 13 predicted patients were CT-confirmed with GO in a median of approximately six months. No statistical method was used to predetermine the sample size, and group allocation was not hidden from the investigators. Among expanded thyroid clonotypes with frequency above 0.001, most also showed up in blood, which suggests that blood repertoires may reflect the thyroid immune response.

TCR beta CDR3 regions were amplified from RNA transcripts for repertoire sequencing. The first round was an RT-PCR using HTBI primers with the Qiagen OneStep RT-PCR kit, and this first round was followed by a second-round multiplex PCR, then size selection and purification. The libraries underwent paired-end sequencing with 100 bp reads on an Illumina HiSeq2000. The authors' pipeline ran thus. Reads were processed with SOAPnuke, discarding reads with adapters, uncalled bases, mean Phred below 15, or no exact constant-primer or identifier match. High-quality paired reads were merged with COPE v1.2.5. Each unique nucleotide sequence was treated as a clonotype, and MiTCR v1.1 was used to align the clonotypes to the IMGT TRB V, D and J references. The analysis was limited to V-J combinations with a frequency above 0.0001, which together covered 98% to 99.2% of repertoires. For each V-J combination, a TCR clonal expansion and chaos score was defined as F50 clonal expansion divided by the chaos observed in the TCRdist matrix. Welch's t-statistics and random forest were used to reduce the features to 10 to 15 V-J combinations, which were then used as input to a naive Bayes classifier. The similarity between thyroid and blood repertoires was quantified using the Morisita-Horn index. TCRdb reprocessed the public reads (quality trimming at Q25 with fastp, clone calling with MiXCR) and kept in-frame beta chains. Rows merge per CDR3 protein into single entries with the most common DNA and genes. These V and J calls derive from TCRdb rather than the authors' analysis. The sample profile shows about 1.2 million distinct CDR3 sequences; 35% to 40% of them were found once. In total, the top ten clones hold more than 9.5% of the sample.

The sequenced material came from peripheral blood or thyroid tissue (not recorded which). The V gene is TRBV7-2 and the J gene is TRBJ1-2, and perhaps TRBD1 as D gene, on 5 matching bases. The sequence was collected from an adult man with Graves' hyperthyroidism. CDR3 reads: CASSSMGGRVDGYTF. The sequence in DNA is TGTGCCAGCAGCTCCATGGGCGGCAGGGTCGACGGCTACACCTTC.